This T cell receptor (beta chain) was identified during a study of blood T cell repertoires in COVID-19 (dated by TCRdb to 2020 to 2021). Notes on the research overall: Collaborator samples came from the United States, Italy and Spain and covered acute and convalescent phases of COVID-19. The material from the prospective study consisted of cDNA or gDNA derived from T cells, B-cell-depleted T cells, or PBMCs. The dataset comprised deeply sampled blood TCRbeta repertoires from subjects exposed to, actively infected with, or recovered from COVID-19. A freely available public database, intended as a resource for researchers studying the immune response to SARS-CoV-2, is where the repertoires were released. The samples were drawn from two sources: the first 160 participants of the ongoing ImmuneRACE study, and over 1,000 subjects contributed by 6 global collaborators. A de-identified subject ID, COVID-19 status, age in years and sex were almost always included in the sample metadata. Where available, HLA class I and class II types were taken from metadata supplied by the sample provider and were not determined by assay-based typing. Study-level results and caveats: Clinical and demographic metadata were provided uncurated, with the amount varying by source and participant.

TCRbeta CDR3 regions were amplified from genomic DNA by means of the immunoSEQ Assay, a bias-controlled multiplex PCR. The published analysis was carried out like this. The number of nucleated cells in each sample was estimated by amplification of reference gene primers within the assay. To quantify the absolute abundance of each unique TCRbeta CDR3 rearrangement, sequence reads were collapsed and filtered. Productive Simpson clonality was computed per sample as the square root of Simpson's diversity index over productive rearrangements. The clones in this table, taken by TCRdb from immuneACCESS, are in-frame only. Not every clone is retained; where verified, under half of the shortfall comes from an unresolved V gene, and the cause of the rest is unknown. The V and J calls and clone size are taken from that table; D and trimming were inferred from the DNA. The sample includes fewer than 200,000 clones, with roughly 90% observed a single time. The ten most abundant clones make up roughly 5% of the sample.

Notes on this clone: Its antigen is unknown. No quality values exist for individual bases; no much larger clone is one base distant.

In Seattle, one collaborating source enrolled patients while the infection was active and tracked those patients longitudinally over the course of disease. The collaborating institutions used their own protocols to collect whole blood in K2EDTA tubes. For TCRbeta analysis, collaborators shipped samples as frozen whole blood, isolated PBMCs, or DNA extracted from either of those sample types. The sequenced sample was peripheral blood. The TCR originated in a man aged 25 to 40 with COVID-19, enrolled during active disease.

The DNA sequence follows: TGTGCCATCAAAGGGGGGGCAGGCTGGAACACTGAAGCTTTCTTT. It encodes CAIKGGAGWNTEAFF. The chain employs TRBV6-6 and TRBJ1-1; TRBD1 is a weak D gene call, 6 bases matching. Between the V and J ends, shortened by 10 bases and 1 base respectively, the junction contains 19 bases. Counted from cysteine to phenylalanine, this CDR3 has 15 amino acids. Only the CDR3 region is kept as DNA, spanning 45 bases read in frame from base 1. CDR1 and CDR2 are drawn from the germline V gene (reference sequence): MNHNY, SVGAGI.